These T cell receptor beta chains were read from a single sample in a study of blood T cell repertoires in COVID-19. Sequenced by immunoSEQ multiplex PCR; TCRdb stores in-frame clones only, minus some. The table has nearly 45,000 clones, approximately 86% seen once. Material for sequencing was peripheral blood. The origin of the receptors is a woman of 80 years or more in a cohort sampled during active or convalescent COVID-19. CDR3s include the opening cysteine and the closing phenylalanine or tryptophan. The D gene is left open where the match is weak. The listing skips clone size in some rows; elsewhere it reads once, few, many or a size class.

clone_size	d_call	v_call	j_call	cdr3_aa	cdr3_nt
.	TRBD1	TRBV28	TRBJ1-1	CASVPGTTGDRESEAFF	TGTGCCAGCGTCCCCGGCACTACGGGTGACAGGGAGTCTGAAGCTTTCTTT
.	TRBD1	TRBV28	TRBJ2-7	CASSGGTGGKLYEQYF	TGTGCCAGCAGTGGTGGGACAGGGGGTAAACTCTACGAGCAGTACTTC
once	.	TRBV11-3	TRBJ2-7	CASRLSSQGRVYEQYF	TGTGCCAGCAGGCTATCCTCCCAGGGAAGGGTCTACGAGCAGTACTTC
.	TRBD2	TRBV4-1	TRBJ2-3	CASSQALAGGADTQYF	TGCGCCAGCAGCCAAGCCCTAGCGGGAGGCGCAGATACGCAGTATTTT
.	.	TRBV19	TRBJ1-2	CASSIVGGGAYGYTF	TGTGCCAGTAGTATTGTGGGAGGGGGGGCCTATGGCTACACCTTC
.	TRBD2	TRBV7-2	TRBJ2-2	CASSLDSGTNTGELFF	TGTGCCAGCAGCTTGGATAGCGGGACGAACACCGGGGAGCTGTTTTTT
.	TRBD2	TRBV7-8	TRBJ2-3	CASSHARLAVTDTQYF	TGTGCCAGCAGCCATGCTCGGCTAGCGGTTACAGATACGCAGTATTTT
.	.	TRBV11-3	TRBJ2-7	CASSLEGQTGYEQYF	TGTGCCAGCAGCTTAGAAGGACAAACAGGGTACGAGCAGTACTTC
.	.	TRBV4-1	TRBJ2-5	CASSQDPHRVPQETQYF	TGCGCCAGCAGCCAAGATCCCCACAGGGTCCCCCAAGAGACCCAGTACTTC
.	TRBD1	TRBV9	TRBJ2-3	CASSVEDRFSTQYF	TGTGCCAGCAGCGTAGAGGACAGGTTTTCGACGCAGTATTTT
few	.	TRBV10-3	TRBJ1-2	CAISDPGGTNYGYTF	TGTGCCATCAGTGATCCGGGGGGGACTAACTATGGCTACACCTTC
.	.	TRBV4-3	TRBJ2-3	CASSQSPSGPTQYF	TGCGCCAGCAGCCAAAGCCCGAGCGGGCCCACGCAGTATTTT
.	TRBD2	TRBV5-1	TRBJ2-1	CASGTSGGNNEQFF	TGCGCCAGCGGGACTAGCGGGGGCAACAATGAGCAGTTCTTC
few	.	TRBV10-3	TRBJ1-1	CAIAAGENTEAFF	TGTGCCATCGCCGCAGGGGAGAACACTGAAGCTTTCTTT
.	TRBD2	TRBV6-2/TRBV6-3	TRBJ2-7	CASSYLSGYVQYF	TGTGCCAGCAGTTACCTTAGCGGGTATGTTCAGTACTTC
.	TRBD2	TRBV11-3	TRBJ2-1	CASSSRGTSGTDEQFF	TGTGCCAGCAGCTCCAGGGGGACTAGCGGGACCGATGAGCAGTTCTTC
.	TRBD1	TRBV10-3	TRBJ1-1	CAISGTGGTGETEAFF	TGTGCCATCAGTGGGACAGGGGGCACTGGAGAGACTGAAGCTTTCTTT
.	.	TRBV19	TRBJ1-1	CASRSSGPWEAFF	TGTGCCAGTAGGTCCTCAGGGCCCTGGGAAGCTTTCTTT
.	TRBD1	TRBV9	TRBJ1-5	CASSGGTVNQPQHF	TGTGCCAGCAGCGGAGGGACAGTTAATCAGCCCCAGCATTTT
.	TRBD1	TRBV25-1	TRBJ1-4	CASSEFPGGNEKLFF	TGTGCCAGCAGTGAATTCCCAGGGGGAAATGAAAAACTGTTTTTT
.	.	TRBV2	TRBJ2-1	CASSVPLSSYNEQFF	TGTGCCAGCAGTGTACCTCTAAGCTCCTACAATGAGCAGTTCTTC
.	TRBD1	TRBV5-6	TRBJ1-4	CASSLQGIGEKLFF	TGTGCCAGCAGCTTACAGGGGATCGGTGAAAAACTGTTTTTT
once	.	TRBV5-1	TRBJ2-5	CASSSGFQETQYF	TGCGCCAGCAGTTCGGGATTCCAAGAGACCCAGTACTTC
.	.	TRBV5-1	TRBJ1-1	CASSLRAGSNTEAFF	TGCGCCAGCAGCTTACGGGCAGGGTCGAACACTGAAGCTTTCTTT
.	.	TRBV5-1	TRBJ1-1	CASSLAGGLNTEAFF	TGCGCCAGCAGCTTGGCTGGGGGGTTAAACACTGAAGCTTTCTTT
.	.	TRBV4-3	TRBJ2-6	CASSQDWGRSGANVLTF	TGCGCCAGCAGCCAAGATTGGGGCCGCTCTGGGGCCAACGTCCTGACTTTC
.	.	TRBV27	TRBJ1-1	CASSLWGRENTEAFF	TGTGCCAGCAGTTTATGGGGCAGAGAGAACACTGAAGCTTTCTTT
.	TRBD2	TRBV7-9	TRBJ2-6	CASSPTSGSSSGANVLTF	TGTGCCAGCAGCCCAACTAGCGGGAGTAGCTCTGGGGCCAACGTCCTGACTTTC
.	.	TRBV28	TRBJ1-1	CASSPGGRNTEAFF	TGTGCCAGCAGCCCAGGCGGGAGAAACACTGAAGCTTTCTTT
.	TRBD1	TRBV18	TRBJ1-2	CASSRFTGTGYGYTF	TGTGCCAGCTCACGCTTTACAGGGACAGGCTATGGCTACACCTTC
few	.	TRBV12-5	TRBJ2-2	CASGPRGGGIGELFF	TGTGCTAGTGGTCCCAGGGGAGGGGGTATCGGGGAGCTGTTTTTT
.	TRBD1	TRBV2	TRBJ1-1	CASSVDRGNTEAFF	TGTGCCAGCAGTGTAGACAGGGGAAACACTGAAGCTTTCTTT
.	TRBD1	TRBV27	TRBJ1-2	CASSWTGGDYGYTF	TGTGCCAGCAGTTGGACAGGGGGAGACTATGGCTACACCTTC
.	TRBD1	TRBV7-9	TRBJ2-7	CASSRQGEQYF	TGTGCCAGCAGCCGACAGGGCGAGCAGTACTTC
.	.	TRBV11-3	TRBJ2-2	CASSPDREGGELFF	TGTGCCAGCAGCCCGGACAGGGAGGGCGGGGAGCTGTTTTTT
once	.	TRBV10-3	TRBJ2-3	CAISDSVGTDTQYF	TGTGCCATCAGTGATAGTGTAGGCACAGATACGCAGTATTTT
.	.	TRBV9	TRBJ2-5	CASSLQGGGETQYF	TGTGCCAGCAGTCTCCAGGGAGGCGGAGAGACCCAGTACTTC
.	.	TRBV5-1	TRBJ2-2	CASSYRETGELFF	TGCGCCAGCAGCTACAGGGAGACCGGGGAGCTGTTTTTT
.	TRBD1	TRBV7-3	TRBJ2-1	CASSLNRGSYNEQFF	TGTGCCAGCAGCTTAAACAGGGGCTCCTACAATGAGCAGTTCTTC
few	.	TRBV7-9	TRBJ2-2	CASSQAAGELFF	TGTGCCAGCAGCCAAGCGGCCGGGGAGCTGTTTTTT
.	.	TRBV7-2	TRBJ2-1	CASSSAGQYNEQFF	TGTGCCAGCAGCTCGGCCGGACAGTACAATGAGCAGTTCTTC
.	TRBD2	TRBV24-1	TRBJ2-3	CATRTSGSYTQYF	TGTGCCACTCGGACTAGCGGGTCTTATACGCAGTATTTT